These 13 T cell receptor beta chains were all obtained from the same sample, sequenced in a study of shared clonotypes between healthy human individuals. Clones were read by immunoSEQ multiplex PCR, and TCRdb kept only the in-frame ones, dropping some. The data hold about 820,000 clones, with 80% to 95% observed a single time. CD45RO negativity and positive selection for CCR7 defined naive CD8 cells, a population that excluded terminally differentiated effector memory CD45RA+ cells. What was sequenced was naive CD8+ T cells sorted from blood. The receptors here all came from a man aged 25-45 years in good health.

This chain joins TRBV29-1 and TRBJ1-1, with TRBD1 identical over 8 bases. There are 14 residues in the CDR3. After removal of 6 bases from V and 4 bases from J, the junction contained 10 bases not matched to a gene. Per the germline V gene, CDR1 is SQVTM and CDR2 is ANQGSEA. The CDR3 sequence is CSVAMDRAGTEAFF. DNA for the CDR3: TGCAGCGTAGCCATGGACAGGGCTGGCACTGAAGCTTTCTTT.

The chain is built from TRBV4-2 and TRBJ1-1; a possible D gene is TRBD1 (6 bases). V was trimmed by 5 bases and J by 1 base, leaving 11 bases between them. The germline V gene has CDR1 LGHNA and CDR2 YNFKEQ. This CDR3 has 14 amino acids. CDR3 DNA: TGTGCCAGCAGCTTAGTACAGGGGAACACTGAAGCTTTCTTT. Protein product: CASSLVQGNTEAFF.

With respect to this clone: One end of the junction varies from germline; a read error may be responsible. The J gene is TRBJ1-4, the V gene TRBV11-2; tentative D call: TRBD1 (6 bases). Germline-derived CDR1 and CDR2 are SGHAT and FQNNGV. The CDR3 spans 14 residues. In nucleotides, the CDR3 is TGTGCCAGCAGCTCCGAGACAGGCAATGAAAAGCTGTTTTTT. Encoded protein: CASSSETGNEKLFF.

This chain joins TRBV7-2 and TRBJ1-5; 8 nucleotides agree with TRBD1. The length of the CDR3 is 18 residues. V shed 5 bases and J 0 bases; nucleotides not matched to a gene: 12. The germline V gene encodes CDR1 SGHTA and CDR2 FQGNSA. CDR3 sequence (DNA): TGTGCCAGCAGCAACTCTAGGACAGGGATTTATAGCAATCAGCCCCAGCATTTT. It yields the protein CASSNSRTGIYSNQPQHF.

V is TRBV28 and J is TRBJ2-7; 8 bases fit TRBD1. The junction had 1 base not matched to a gene; V was cut back by 1 base and J by 2 bases. Germline V gene sequence: CDR1 MDHEN, CDR2 SYDVKM. The CDR3 covers 14 residues. CDR3: CASSLSDRAYEQYF. As DNA, the CDR3 is TGTGCCAGCAGTTTATCGGACAGGGCCTACGAGCAGTACTTC.

This sequence joins TRBV7-2 and TRBJ1-4; TRBD1 agrees at 7 bases. The CDR3 has 15 amino acids. Germline V gene data show CDR1 as SGHTA and CDR2 as FQGNSA. V was pared by 5 bases and J by 8 bases, with 11 bases of the junction left unmatched. The CDR3 sequence is CASSRNGGGGEKLFF. The CDR3 DNA reads TGTGCCAGCAGCCGTAATGGAGGGGGCGGGGAAAAACTGTTTTTT.

Note on this clone: A much bigger clone sits one base away, suggesting this may be a read error. The rearrangement joins TRBV5-4 to TRBJ2-7; D not certain. The CDR3 runs 12 residues. The V gene lost 4 bases and the J gene lost 0 bases, with 5 bases spanning the gap. CDR1 is SGHNT and CDR2 is YYREEE in the germline V gene (reference sequence). The CDR3 reads CASSTSSYEQYF. CDR3 coding DNA: TGTGCCAGCAGCACGAGCTCCTACGAGCAGTACTTC. The whole variable domain, filled in from reference TRBV5-4 and TRBJ2-7, reads ETGVTQSPTHLIKTRGQQVTLRCSSQSGHNTVSWYQQALGQGPQFIFQYYREEENGRGNFPPRFSGLQFPNYSSELNVNALELDDSALYLCASSTSSYEQYFGPGTRLTVT.

This clone was observed once. V gene TRBV25-1 combines with J gene TRBJ2-3, with 11 bases fitting TRBD1. The J segment lost 6 bases and the V segment lost 5 bases, leaving 16 bases of the junction unmatched. Germline V gene lookup returns CDR1 MGHDK and CDR2 SYGVNS. The CDR3 covers 18 residues. The CDR3 DNA sequence: TGTGCCAGCAGTCCGTTACTCCGGGACAGGGGGTTTGGGGATACGCAGTATTTT. Its protein is CASSPLLRDRGFGDTQYF.

This clone appeared a single time. The chain joins TRBV6-5 to TRBJ1-2; possibly TRBD1 for D (6 bases). Germline CDR1 and CDR2: MNHEY and SVGAGI. This CDR3 is built from 13 residues. With 2 bases removed from V and 4 bases from J, the gap between germline ends came to 8 bases. The CDR3 here is CASSYTGLYGYTF. The CDR3 bases are TGTGCCAGCAGTTACACAGGGCTCTATGGCTACACCTTC.

The CDR3 bases are TGTGCCAGCAGTGAGGTCATCCAAATGAACACTGAAGCTTTCTTT. Protein sequence: CASSEVIQMNTEAFF. The rearrangement links TRBV6-1 to TRBJ1-1; the D is unclear. With 3 bases removed from V and 0 bases from J, the gap between germline ends came to 11 bases. CDR3 size: 15 residues. Germline lookup yields CDR1 MNHNS and CDR2 SASEGT.

The V call is TRBV7-2, the J call TRBJ2-1; 7 bases align to TRBD2. Losses at the gene ends were 5 bases for V and 2 bases for J; bases not matched to a gene: 6. The germline V gene has CDR1 SGHTA and CDR2 FQGNSA. The CDR3 is made up of 15 amino acids. CDR3 bases: TGTGCCAGCAGCATCCGGACTAGTACCTACAATGAGCAGTTCTTC. Its protein is CASSIRTSTYNEQFF.

The V call is TRBV11-3, the J call TRBJ2-5, with D uncertain. The CDR3 consists of 13 residues. Trimming cost V 1 base and J 5 bases, with 8 bases left between them. Germline-derived CDR1 and CDR2 are SGHNT and YENEEA. CDR3 bases: TGTGCCAGCAGCTTAGGAGGTGATGAGACCCAGTACTTC. Its translation is CASSLGGDETQYF.

J is TRBJ2-5 and V is TRBV7-3; D remains ambiguous. The length of the CDR3 is 13 residues. The germline CDR1 and CDR2 sequences are SGHTA and FQGTGA. The ends were cut back, 5 bases at V and 1 base at J, with 8 bases in the middle. The CDR3 loop is CASSTRIQETQYF. The CDR3 DNA sequence: TGTGCCAGCAGCACCAGGATCCAAGAGACCCAGTACTTC.